The 9 T cell receptor beta chains listed next were all sequenced from one sample in a study of cytomegalovirus exposure and HLA in healthy donors. PCR employed 60 Vbeta and 13 Jbeta primers. The repertoire was sequenced with immunoSEQ multiplex PCR; TCRdb's copy has only in-frame clones and lacks some. The sample records under 150,000 clones, around three quarters being singletons. Material: PBMCs. The receptors come from a man aged 18 to 30 in good health and CMV-seronegative.

The chain recombines TRBV30 with TRBJ1-2; D perhaps matches TRBD1 (6 bases). Germline V gene sequence: CDR1 GTSNPN, CDR2 SVGIG (reference sequence). The CDR3 contains 14 residues. Trimming shortened V by 0 bases and J by 4 bases, and 12 bases separated the two germline ends. CDR3 in amino acids: CAWSVLGGGYGYTF. The DNA of the CDR3 is TGTGCCTGGAGTGTACTTGGGGGCGGCTATGGCTACACCTTC.

The genes are TRBV27 and TRBJ2-7; D uncertain. In germline, CDR1 is MNHEY, CDR2 SMNVEV (reference sequence). Trimming stripped 4 bases from V and 5 bases from J, with 6 bases between. The CDR3 runs 11 residues. Written as DNA, the CDR3 is TGTGCCAGCAGTTCCTTCCACGAGCAGTACTTC. Its translation: CASSSFHEQYF.

The gene calls are TRBV19 and TRBJ2-1, with TRBD1 matching over 11 bases. Looked up from germline, CDR1 is LNHDA and CDR2 is SQIVND (reference sequence). The CDR3 totals 14 residues. The V segment lost 6 bases and the J segment 7 bases; nucleotides outside the gene matches: 5. CDR3 in DNA: TGTGCCAGTAGAAGGGACAGGGGGATAAATGAGCAGTTCTTC. It is translated as CASRRDRGINEQFF.

The chain couples TRBV29-1 to TRBJ1-1; tentatively, D is TRBD1 (5 bases). This CDR3 has 14 residues. Trimming took off 7 bases at V and 4 bases at J, with 19 bases between the two ends. Germline V CDR1 and CDR2: SQVTM, ANQGSEA. The CDR3 is CSGGGNGESTEAFF. CDR3 nucleotide sequence: TGCAGCGGGGGGGGGAACGGAGAAAGCACTGAAGCTTTCTTT.

This chain links TRBV15 with TRBJ2-5; weak D call: TRBD2 (6 bases). The J call may be faulty, since TRBJ2-7 better matches the DNA end. Germline V gene lookup returns CDR1 LNHNV and CDR2 YYDKDF (reference sequence). The CDR3 extends over 12 amino acids. Here the CDR3 reads CATSRGGNEQYF. For the CDR3, the DNA is TGTGCCACCAGCAGGGGGGGAAACGAGCAGTACTTC.

The V gene is TRBV19, the J gene TRBJ1-2; possibly TRBD1 for D (5 bases). Trimming took off 0 bases at V and 0 bases at J, with 17 bases between the two ends. The germline V gene has CDR1 LNHDA and CDR2 SQIVND (reference sequence). The CDR3 sequence is 18 residues long. In DNA, the CDR3 is TGTGCCAGTAGTATAGAAGGCAGCGACAGAAAAGCTAACTATGGCTACACCTTC. Amino acid sequence: CASSIEGSDRKANYGYTF.

This clone was detected a few times. The chain has TRBV6-1 and TRBJ2-6; a possible D gene is TRBD2 (6 bases). Germline-derived CDR1 and CDR2 are MNHNS and SASEGT. V was shortened by 3 bases and J by 4 bases, with 10 bases between the two germline ends. This CDR3 region has 15 residues. The CDR3 DNA is TGTGCCAGCAGTGAGTTGGGGGGAGGGGCCAACGTCCTGACTTTC. It translates to CASSELGGGANVLTF.

The chain carries TRBV7-2 and TRBJ2-1; 9 nucleotides align to TRBD2. This CDR3 spans 14 amino acids. Germline assignment: CDR1 SGHTA and CDR2 FQGNSA. V lost 7 bases, J lost 5 bases, and 6 bases stayed unmatched. The CDR3 reads CASINSGGDNEQFF. The CDR3 DNA reads TGTGCCAGCATCAATAGCGGGGGAGACAATGAGCAGTTCTTC. Full variable domain (rest looked up from reference TRBV7-2 and TRBJ2-1): GAGVSQSPSNKVTEKGKDVELRCDPISGHTALYWYRQSLGQGLEFLIYFQGNSAPDKSGLPSDRFSAERTGGSVSTLTIQRTQQEDSAVYLCASINSGGDNEQFFGPGTRLTVL.

The chain has TRBV7-2 and TRBJ1-2, with no clear D. The CDR3 extends over 15 amino acids. The V gene's germline CDR1 is SGHTA and CDR2 FQGNSA. Trimming cost V 1 base and J 5 bases, with 14 bases left between them. CDR3 in amino acids: CASSLVVAGLYGYTF. The CDR3 DNA follows: TGTGCCAGCAGCTTAGTAGTGGCAGGACTATATGGCTACACCTTC.